This T cell receptor (beta chain) was observed in a study of cytomegalovirus exposure and HLA in healthy donors. Trimming pared 4 bases from V and 7 bases from J, leaving 16 bases between. The CDR3 length is 15 residues. Germline V gives CDR1 MNHEY, CDR2 SMNVEV (reference sequence). Study-level points and caveats: Researchers reportedly found TCR beta sequences accurately predicted most subjects' HLA-A and HLA-B alleles. The likely explanation for a cluster of highly shared sequence variants was sequencing artifact. Common viral pathogens seemed to be connected with several of the most significant clusters, according to a later analysis. In vitro, three CMV-associated chains proved specific for CMV antigens.

As for this clone: Its target is unknown.

With 60 Vbeta and 13 Jbeta primers, the PCR was carried out. Some clones are missing from TCRdb's copy, which holds only in-frame ones; the method was immunoSEQ multiplex PCR. The table has roughly 36,000 clones, around 70% seen once; the top ten hold 6.3%. The source is a man aged 25 to 40 in good health and CMV-seronegative. The sequenced material came from PBMCs. V gene TRBV27 combines with J gene TRBJ1-4; TRBD1 might be the D (5 bases). The CDR3 reads CASSSPGRGGEKLFF. CDR3 bases: TGTGCCAGCAGTTCCCCGGGGAGGGGAGGTGAAAAACTGTTTTTT.